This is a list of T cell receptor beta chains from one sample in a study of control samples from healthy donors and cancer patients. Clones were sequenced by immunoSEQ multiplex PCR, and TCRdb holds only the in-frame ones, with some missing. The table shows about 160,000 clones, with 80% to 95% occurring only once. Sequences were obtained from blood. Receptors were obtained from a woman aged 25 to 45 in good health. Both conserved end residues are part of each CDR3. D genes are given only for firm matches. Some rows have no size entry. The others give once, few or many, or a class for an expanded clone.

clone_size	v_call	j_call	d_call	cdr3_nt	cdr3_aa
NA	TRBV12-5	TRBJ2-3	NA	TGTGCTAGTGGTTTTGGAGTGGGGGATACGCAGTATTTT	CASGFGVGDTQYF
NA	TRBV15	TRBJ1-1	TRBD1	TGTGCCACCAGCAGACATACAGGGGTCACTGAAGCTTTCTTT	CATSRHTGVTEAFF
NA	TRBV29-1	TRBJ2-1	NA	TGCAGCGTCGTGACGGTAGCGAGATCTAATGAGCAGTTCTTC	CSVVTVARSNEQFF
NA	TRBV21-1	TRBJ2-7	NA	TGTGCCAGCAGCTCAGGGAGGGACGTCGCAACCAACTACGAGCAGTACTTC	CASSSGRDVATNYEQYF
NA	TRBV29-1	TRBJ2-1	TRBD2	TGCAGCGGACGGACTAGCACTAATCATGAGCAGTTCTTC	CSGRTSTNHEQFF
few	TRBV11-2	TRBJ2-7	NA	TGTGCCAGCAGCTTTGCCTACGAGCAGTACTTC	CASSFAYEQYF
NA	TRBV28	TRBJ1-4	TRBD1	TGTGCCAGCACCTTGACAGGGGGCCGCCGTTATGAAAAACTGTTTTTT	CASTLTGGRRYEKLFF
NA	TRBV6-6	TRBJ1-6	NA	TGTGCCAGCAGTCCCCAAAGTAATAATTCACCCCTCCACTTT	CASSPQSNNSPLHF
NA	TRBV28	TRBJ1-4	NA	TGTGCCAGCAGTTTATCACAGGCTCAAAATGAAAAACTGTTTTTT	CASSLSQAQNEKLFF
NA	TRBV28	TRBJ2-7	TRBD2	TGTGCCAGCACAGCGGGATCGCCTCGGGAGCAGTACTTC	CASTAGSPREQYF
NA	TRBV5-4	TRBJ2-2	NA	TGTGCCAGCAGCTTGGGACAGGCAAGTCACACCGGGGAGCTGTTTTTT	CASSLGQASHTGELFF
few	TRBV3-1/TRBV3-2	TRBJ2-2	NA	TGTGCCAGCAGCAAAGGACGGGGAACCGGGGAGCTGTTTTTT	CASSKGRGTGELFF
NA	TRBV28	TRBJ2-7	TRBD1	TGTGCCAGCAGTTTATCCAGGGGGACCCACGAGCAGTACTTC	CASSLSRGTHEQYF
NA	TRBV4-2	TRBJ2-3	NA	TGTGCCAGCAGCCAAGATCCGGGAGGCACAGATACGCAGTATTTT	CASSQDPGGTDTQYF
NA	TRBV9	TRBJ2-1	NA	TGTGCCAGCAGCGTAGATCTAGCGTTCACCAATGAGCAGTTCTTC	CASSVDLAFTNEQFF
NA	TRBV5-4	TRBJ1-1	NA	TGTGCCAGCAGCTTGAGGGGAGAGGGCACTGAAGCTTTCTTT	CASSLRGEGTEAFF
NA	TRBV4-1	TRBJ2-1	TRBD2	TGCGCCAGCAGCCAGATCGGACTAGCCAATGAGCAGTTCTTC	CASSQIGLANEQFF
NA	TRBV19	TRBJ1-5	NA	TGTGCCAGTAGTATAGGCAATCAGCCCCAGCATTTT	CASSIGNQPQHF
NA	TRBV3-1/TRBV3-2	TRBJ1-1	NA	TGTGCCAGCAGCCAAGAACCGGGGGGTTCGGGCACTGAAGCTTTCTTT	CASSQEPGGSGTEAFF
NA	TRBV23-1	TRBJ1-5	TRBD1	TGCGCCAGCAGTCAATCGTGGACAGGGAAGGGGGATAGCAATCAGCCCCAGCATTTT	CASSQSWTGKGDSNQPQHF
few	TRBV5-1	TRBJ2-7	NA	TGCGCCAGCGGGGAGGATGAGGCTAGCTTCTCCTACGAGCAGTACTTC	CASGEDEASFSYEQYF
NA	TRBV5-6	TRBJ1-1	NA	TGTGCCAGCAGCTTGAACAGGAGGAACACTGAAGCTTTCTTT	CASSLNRRNTEAFF
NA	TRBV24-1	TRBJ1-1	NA	TGTGCCACCACCTCTTCTTATGCCACTGAAGCTTTCTTT	CATTSSYATEAFF
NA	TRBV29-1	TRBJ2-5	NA	TGCAGCGTTGAAAGTCTGCAGGGGCTTCTCGAAGAGACCCAGTACTTC	CSVESLQGLLEETQYF
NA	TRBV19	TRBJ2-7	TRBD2	TGTGCCAGTAGTATTAGGACTAGCGGGAGTCCAATCGGGGACGAGCAGTACTTC	CASSIRTSGSPIGDEQYF
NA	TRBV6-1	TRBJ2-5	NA	TGTGCCAGCAGTGAAGTGGGGGGACAAGAGACCCAGTACTTC	CASSEVGGQETQYF
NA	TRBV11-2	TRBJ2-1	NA	TGTGCCAGCAGCTTAGACTCCTCTGATGAGCAGTTCTTC	CASSLDSSDEQFF
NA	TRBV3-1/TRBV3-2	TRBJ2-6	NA	TGTGCCAGCAGCCAAGCAGGGGAAGGGGCCAACGTCCTGACTTTC	CASSQAGEGANVLTF
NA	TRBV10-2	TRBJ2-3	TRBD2	TGCGCCAGCAGTGAGTCGACAACTAGCGGGAGCACAGATACGCAGTATTTT	CASSESTTSGSTDTQYF
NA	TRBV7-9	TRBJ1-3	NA	TGTGCCAGCAGGGGGCCCTCTGATGGAAACACCATATATTTT	CASRGPSDGNTIYF
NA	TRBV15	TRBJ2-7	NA	TGTGCCACCAGCAGAGATCCGACGGGGCCCTACGAGCAGTACTTC	CATSRDPTGPYEQYF
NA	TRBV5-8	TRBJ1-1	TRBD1	TGTGCCAGCAGCCCCTACCCGACAGGGTGGAACACTGAAGCTTTCTTT	CASSPYPTGWNTEAFF
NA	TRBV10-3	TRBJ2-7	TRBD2	TGTGCCATCAGTGTGAACGCGGGAGGAAGTAACGAGCAGTACTTC	CAISVNAGGSNEQYF
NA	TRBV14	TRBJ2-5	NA	TGTGCCAGCAGCCAAGATCTGGAGAGGGACCAAGAGACCCAGTACTTC	CASSQDLERDQETQYF
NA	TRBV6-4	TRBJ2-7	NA	TGTGCCAGCAGTGACTCGAACGATCATTGTCAGGGATCTACCTACGAGCAGTACTTC	CASSDSNDHCQGSTYEQYF
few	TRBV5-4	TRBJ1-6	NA	TGTGCCAGCAGCTTGGACAGCCCGGGAAATTCACCCCTCCACTTT	CASSLDSPGNSPLHF
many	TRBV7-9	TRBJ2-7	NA	TGTGCCAGCAGCTTAGAACAGCTGCCGCAGTACTTC	CASSLEQLPQYF
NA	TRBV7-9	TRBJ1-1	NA	TGTGCCAGCAGGGGCCTAGGCACTGAAGCTTTCTTT	CASRGLGTEAFF
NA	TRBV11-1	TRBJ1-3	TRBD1	TGTGCCAGCAGCTTGAGGGACAGTGGAAACACCATATATTTT	CASSLRDSGNTIYF